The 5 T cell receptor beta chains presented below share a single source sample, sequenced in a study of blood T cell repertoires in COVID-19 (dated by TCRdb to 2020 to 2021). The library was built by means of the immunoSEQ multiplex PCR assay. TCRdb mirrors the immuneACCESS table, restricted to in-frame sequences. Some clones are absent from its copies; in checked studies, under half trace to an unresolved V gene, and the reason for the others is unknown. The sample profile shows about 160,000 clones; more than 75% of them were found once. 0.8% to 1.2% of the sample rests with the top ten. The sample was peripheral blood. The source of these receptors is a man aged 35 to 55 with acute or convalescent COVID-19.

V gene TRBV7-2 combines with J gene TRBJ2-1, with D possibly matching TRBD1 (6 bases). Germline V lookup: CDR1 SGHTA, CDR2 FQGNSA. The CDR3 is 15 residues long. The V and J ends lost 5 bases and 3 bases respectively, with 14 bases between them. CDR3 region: CASSPGQTYYNEQFF. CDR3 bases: TGTGCCAGCAGCCCTGGACAGACCTACTACAATGAGCAGTTCTTC.

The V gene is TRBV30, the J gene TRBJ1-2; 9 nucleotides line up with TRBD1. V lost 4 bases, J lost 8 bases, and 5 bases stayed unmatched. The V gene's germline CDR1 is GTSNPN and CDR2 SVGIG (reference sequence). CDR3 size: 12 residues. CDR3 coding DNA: TGTGCCTGGATGAGGGACAGGGAGGGCTACACCTTC. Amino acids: CAWMRDREGYTF.

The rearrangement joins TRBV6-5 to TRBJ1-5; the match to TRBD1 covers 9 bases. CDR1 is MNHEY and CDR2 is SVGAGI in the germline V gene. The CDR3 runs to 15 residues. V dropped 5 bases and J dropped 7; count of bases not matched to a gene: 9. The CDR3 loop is CASSPDRGLAQPQHF. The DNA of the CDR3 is TGTGCCAGCAGTCCGGACAGGGGATTGGCGCAGCCCCAGCATTTT.

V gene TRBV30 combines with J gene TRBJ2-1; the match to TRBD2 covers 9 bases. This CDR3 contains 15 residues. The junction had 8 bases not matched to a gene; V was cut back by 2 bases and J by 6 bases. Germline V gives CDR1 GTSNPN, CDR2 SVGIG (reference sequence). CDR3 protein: CAWSRGGGAVNEQFF. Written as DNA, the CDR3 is TGTGCCTGGAGTAGGGGCGGGGGGGCCGTCAATGAGCAGTTCTTC.

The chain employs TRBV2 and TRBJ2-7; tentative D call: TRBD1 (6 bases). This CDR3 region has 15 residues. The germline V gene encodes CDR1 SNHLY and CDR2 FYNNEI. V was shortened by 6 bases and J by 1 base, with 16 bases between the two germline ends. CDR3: CASSPKDRQSYEQYF. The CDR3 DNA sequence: TGTGCCAGCAGCCCTAAGGACAGACAATCCTACGAGCAGTACTTC.